The source of this T cell receptor (beta chain) is a study of shared T cell receptors in the human thymus. Assay: immunoSEQ multiplex PCR; the TCRdb copy retains only in-frame clones and omits some. The profile shows some 660,000 clones, around 87% of them singletons. The same sample was also used in a study of human thymus T cells. From that report: The thymus was resected at corrective cardiac surgery.

Sequencing was performed on thymocytes. The sequence derives from a boy under two years old with a congenital heart defect.

CDR3 sequence reads: CASSDSGGAVGEQFF. The CDR3 region has the DNA TGTGCCAGCAGCGACAGCGGGGGGGCGGTCGGTGAGCAGTTCTTC. This chain joins TRBV9 and TRBJ2-1; the match to TRBD2 covers 10 bases. The junction had 9 bases not matched to a gene; V was cut back by 3 bases and J by 9 bases. This CDR3 is built from 15 residues. Germline CDR1 and CDR2: SGDLS and YYNGEE.